This TCR beta chain was obtained from a study of early T cells in non-severe SARS-CoV-2 infection (dated by TCRdb to 2020 to 2022). Regarding the complete study: TCR sequencing used bulk RNA from unsorted whole blood, so alpha and beta chains could not be paired. Paper-wide results and their limitations: Matching against VDJdb was skewed toward anti-spike CD8 responses, likely underestimated virus-specific expansions, and missed private and CD4 specificities.

The germline V gene (reference sequence) yields SEHNR for CDR1 and FQNEAQ for CDR2. From its cysteine to its phenylalanine, the CDR3 spans 15 amino acids. Only CDR3 DNA is held: 45 bases, read in frame from base 1. V is shortened by 3 bases, J by 2 bases, and the region joining them spans 14 bases. This was a case-control study nested in a cohort of healthcare workers in London, UK, who had nasopharyngeal swab PCR tests and blood samples taken every week. Between 23 and 31 March 2020, the week of the UK lockdown, healthcare workers were enrolled and then followed up weekly for as long as 16 weeks. Receptor libraries were prepared by 5' RACE. Sequencing took place on a NextSeq 500. In the TCR library protocol, unique molecular identifiers were attached to individual cDNA molecules to correct for PCR bias and sequencing error. TCR alpha and beta chains were both sequenced, and the abundances of alpha and beta sequences in each sample were closely correlated with each other. The paper's data handling went like this. Decombinator V4 was used to annotate TCR sequences for V gene, J gene and CDR3. TCRs were defined as expanded if a significant change between any two time points was detected under a Poisson model with p below 0.0001. Abundances of TCRs were expressed as counts per million after normalisation to the total number of TCRs sequenced in each sample. TRAV1-2 paired with TRAJ12, TRAJ20 or TRAJ33 defined MAIT TCRs, while TRAV10 paired with TRAJ18 defined iNKT TCRs. VDJdb, accessed 1 November 2021, was searched for CMV, EBV and SARS-CoV-2 annotated TCRs, with TCRs annotated for multiple antigens excluded. TCRdb handled the public reads itself, with Q25 trimming in fastp and clone calling in MiXCR, and kept productive beta chains. Entries are consolidated by CDR3 protein sequence, retaining the most common genes and DNA. TCRdb's processing, not the authors' own work, is the source of the V and J calls. The sample yields about 66,000 distinct CDR3 sequences; under 15% were counted once. The ten largest clones represent roughly 8.7% of the sample.

Of note for this clonotype: Its binding antigen is unknown. The record has no base qualities; no much larger clone is one base away.

The sample comprised whole blood. This receptor was taken from an adult who was a healthcare worker with PCR-confirmed SARS-CoV-2 infection or an uninfected control (not recorded which). The sequence links TRBV7-9 to TRBJ2-7, with no reliable assignment of the D segment. The CDR3 has the sequence CASSFVTINPYEQYF. The DNA is as follows: TGTGCCAGCAGCTTCGTAACCATTAACCCCTACGAGCAGTACTTC.